The 23 T cell receptor beta chains presented below share a single source sample, sequenced in a study of brain T cells in children with intractable seizures. Clones were sequenced by immunoSEQ multiplex PCR, and TCRdb holds only the in-frame ones, with some missing. The sample includes approximately 110,000 clones, 90% to 95% of them seen just once. This specimen consisted of peripheral blood, obtained at surgery. These receptors were obtained from a boy younger than two with hemimegalencephaly and intractable seizures.

The chain carries TRBV4-2 and TRBJ1-2, with D hard to call. The germline V gene has CDR1 LGHNA and CDR2 YNFKEQ. CDR3 size: 11 residues. V was shortened by 2 bases and J by 8 bases, with 6 bases between the two germline ends. This CDR3 is CASSQTEGYTF. The CDR3 DNA is TGTGCCAGCAGCCAAACGGAGGGCTACACCTTC.

This rearrangement joins TRBV15 to TRBJ1-1, with TRBD1 as a possible D gene (5 bases). The V gene lost 3 bases and the J gene lost 0 bases, with 14 bases spanning the gap. The CDR3 spans 16 residues. Per germline, CDR1 LNHNV and CDR2 YYDKDF (reference sequence). The CDR3 loop reads CATSRRGGVMNTEAFF. In nucleotides, the CDR3 is TGTGCCACCAGCAGGAGGGGCGGGGTAATGAACACTGAAGCTTTCTTT.

V is TRBV2 and J is TRBJ2-1, with D uncertain. Germline V gene data show CDR1 as SNHLY and CDR2 as FYNNEI. The CDR3 extends over 13 amino acids. With 6 bases removed from V and 8 bases from J, the gap between germline ends came to 14 bases. CDR3 protein: CASSQDWSYEQFF. CDR3 DNA sequence: TGTGCCAGCAGCCAAGACTGGTCCTATGAGCAGTTCTTC.

This clone was counted a single time. The CDR3 region has the DNA TGTGCCAGCAGCTTAGGGCTGACCTACACAGATACGCAGTATTTT. It codes for CASSLGLTYTDTQYF. V is TRBV7-3 and J is TRBJ2-3; no reliable D call. The CDR3 is made up of 15 amino acids. Deletions cut 2 bases from V and 2 bases from J, with 11 bases between. In germline, CDR1 is SGHTA, CDR2 FQGTGA.

This chain connects TRBV14 to TRBJ1-6; D unclear. The V end was cut by 4 bases, the J end by 10 bases, with 14 bases between. CDR3 size: 14 residues. Per germline, CDR1 SGHDN and CDR2 FVKESK. In nucleotides, the CDR3 is TGTGCCAGCAGCCCACCCCCCGCCTGGTCACCCCTCCACTTT. It is translated as CASSPPPAWSPLHF.

The chain has TRBV5-1 and TRBJ2-1, with D possibly called TRBD1 or TRBD2 (7 bases each). Germline CDR1 SGHRS, CDR2 YFSETQ. The length of the CDR3 is 15 residues. V lost 4 bases, J lost 4 bases, and 15 bases lay in between. The CDR3 DNA sequence: TGCGCCAGCAGCCCCCAGGGGGGGGAGTACAATGAGCAGTTCTTC. Its protein is CASSPQGGEYNEQFF.

This chain connects TRBV7-2 to TRBJ2-2, with D possibly TRBD2 on 5 matching bases. V was trimmed by 4 bases and J by 1 base, leaving 19 bases between them. CDR1 and CDR2 from the germline V gene are SGHTA and FQGNSA. The CDR3 loop spans 18 amino acids. CDR3 sequence: CASSSAELLIGNTGELFF. The DNA for the CDR3 is TGTGCCAGCAGCTCAGCGGAACTCCTTATCGGGAACACCGGGGAGCTGTTTTTT.

CDR3 in amino acids: CATSDLGQGHGYTF. CDR3 in DNA: TGTGCCACCAGTGACCTGGGACAGGGACATGGCTACACCTTC. V is TRBV24-1 and J is TRBJ1-2; 9 nucleotides align to TRBD1. With 4 bases clipped from V and 6 bases from J, the junction kept 5 bases outside the gene matches. Germline loops: CDR1 KGHDR, CDR2 SFDVKD. The CDR3 has 14 residues.

This clone was seen a single time. The CDR3 reads CASSPPVGLGVHEQFF. The CDR3 nucleotides are TGCGCCAGCAGCCCACCGGTGGGACTGGGGGTACATGAGCAGTTCTTC. This rearrangement joins TRBV4-1 to TRBJ2-1, with D maybe TRBD2 (6 bases). The V gene's germline CDR1 is MGHRA and CDR2 YSYEKL. V lost 4 bases, J lost 8 bases, and 21 bases lay in between. The CDR3 runs to 16 residues.

The rearrangement links TRBV2 to TRBJ2-1, with TRBD2 as a possible D gene (6 bases). Germline V CDR1 and CDR2: SNHLY, FYNNEI. V lost 1 base to trimming and J lost 12 bases, with 10 bases between them. The CDR3 consists of 12 residues. Here the CDR3 DNA reads TGTGCCAGCAGTGAAGGTGGAGGGTGGCAGTTCTTC. Its translation is CASSEGGGWQFF.

The J gene is TRBJ2-1, the V gene TRBV5-1; 7 bases agree with TRBD2. Germline V gives CDR1 SGHRS, CDR2 YFSETQ. The CDR3 totals 14 residues. V lost 8 bases and J lost 7; bases outside the gene matches: 12. This CDR3 is CASGGSGATNEQFF. In nucleotides, the CDR3 is TGCGCCAGTGGGGGGAGCGGGGCGACGAATGAGCAGTTCTTC.

The chain recombines TRBV5-1 with TRBJ2-7; TRBD1 is a possible D gene (6 bases). The CDR3 runs 17 residues. V was clipped by 0 bases and J by 5 bases, with 21 bases between them. Germline V CDR1 and CDR2: SGHRS, YFSETQ. The DNA for the CDR3 is TGCGCCAGCAGCTTGGCGAGGGGGAGCGCCGGAATCGACGAGCAGTACTTC. The encoded protein is CASSLARGSAGIDEQYF.

V and J are TRBV3-1 (or the pseudogene TRBV3-2) and TRBJ1-5; D is possibly TRBD1 (5 bases). Trimming pared 3 bases from V and 2 bases from J, leaving 14 bases between. CDR3 length equals 16 residues. Germline CDR1 is LGHDT and CDR2 is YNNKEL (reference sequence). The CDR3 spells CASSQMAGSGNQPQHF. The CDR3 bases are TGTGCCAGCAGCCAGATGGCAGGGTCGGGCAATCAGCCCCAGCATTTT.

The V call is TRBV19, the J call TRBJ1-4; tentatively, D is TRBD1 (6 bases). The germline gives CDR1 LNHDA, CDR2 SQIVND (reference sequence). V lost 5 bases to trimming and J lost 0 bases, with 13 bases between them. This CDR3 is 16 amino acids long. The CDR3 nucleotides read TGTGCCAGTAGTCCCCTATACAGGGCAACTAATGAAAAACTGTTTTTT. Protein product: CASSPLYRATNEKLFF.

CDR3 bases: TGCGCCAGCGGCCCCCCTGGGGCCAACGTCCTGACTTTC. As protein: CASGPPGANVLTF. J is TRBJ2-6 and V is TRBV5-1; D is unclear. The CDR3 is 13 residues long. V lost 7 bases, J lost 2 bases, and 7 bases lay in between. Germline CDR1 and CDR2: SGHRS and YFSETQ.

V usage is TRBV5-1 and J usage is TRBJ2-1, with 8 bases that match TRBD2. V trimming: 0 bases; J trimming: 3 bases; junction bases outside the gene matches: 5. CDR3 length equals 16 residues. CDR1 is SGHRS, CDR2 YFSETQ, per germline. The CDR3 protein is CASSLGGSGNYNEQFF. The CDR3 nucleotides read TGCGCCAGCAGCTTGGGGGGTAGCGGGAACTACAATGAGCAGTTCTTC.

Here the CDR3 reads CASSPLAGDYEQYF. In DNA, the CDR3 is TGTGCCAGCAGCCCACTAGCGGGAGATTACGAGCAGTACTTC. The chain uses TRBV27 and TRBJ2-7, with 11 bases that match TRBD2. After removal of 6 bases from V and 4 bases from J, the junction contained 5 bases not matched to a gene. Germline-derived CDR1 and CDR2 are MNHEY and SMNVEV (reference sequence). The CDR3 has 14 amino acids.

The rearrangement joins TRBV6-2 or TRBV6-3 to TRBJ1-2, with 9 nucleotides matching TRBD1. This CDR3 spans 15 amino acids. Germline CDR1 MNHEY, CDR2 SVGEGT. The ends lost 5 bases at V and 4 bases at J; junction bases unmatched: 8. CDR3 nucleotide sequence: TGTGCCAGCAGTCCAGGGACAGGGAGAGGCTATGGCTACACCTTC. The encoded protein is CASSPGTGRGYGYTF.

V and J are TRBV4-2 and TRBJ1-5; no reliable D call. V lost 4 bases, J lost 7 bases, and 20 bases lay in between. The CDR3 totals 16 residues. Germline values: CDR1 LGHNA, CDR2 YNFKEQ. The CDR3 DNA follows: TGTGCCAGCAGCCCAAATCGAGGAGAACCCGGACAGCCCCAGCATTTT. It translates to CASSPNRGEPGQPQHF.

This chain uses TRBV10-1 with TRBJ2-1; D possibly corresponds to TRBD2 (5 bases). CDR3 size: 16 residues. The ends were cut back, 2 bases at V and 2 bases at J, with 13 bases in the middle. CDR1 WNHNN and CDR2 SYGVQD come from the germline V gene (reference sequence). Here the CDR3 DNA reads TGCGCCAGCAGTGAGGCCCCCAGCGGTGCCTACAATGAGCAGTTCTTC. Translating gives CASSEAPSGAYNEQFF.

This clone was counted once. This chain joins TRBV21-1 and TRBJ2-5. TRBV21-1 is tagged as a pseudogene. The CDR3 consists of 15 residues. The CDR3, as DNA: TGTGCCAGCAGCAAGATCGGACGGCTAAAAGAGACCCAGTACTTC. Amino acid sequence: CASSKIGRLKETQYF.

The chain uses TRBV27 and TRBJ2-7; TRBD2 aligns across 7 bases. This CDR3 region has 14 residues. Germline V gene lookup returns CDR1 MNHEY and CDR2 SMNVEV (reference sequence). With 10 bases clipped from V and 3 bases from J, the junction kept 12 bases outside the gene matches. The CDR3 loop reads CATGQGGLFYEQYF. The CDR3 DNA reads TGTGCCACCGGCCAGGGAGGGTTATTCTACGAGCAGTACTTC.

J is TRBJ2-7 and V is TRBV19; 11 nucleotides align to TRBD2. CDR1 and CDR2 (germline): LNHDA, SQIVND (reference sequence). Trimming removed 4 bases from V and 6 bases from J; junction bases left unmatched: 8. The CDR3 is made up of 15 amino acids. CDR3: CASSRQLAGGSEQYF. The CDR3 region has the DNA TGTGCCAGTAGTAGGCAGTTAGCGGGAGGGAGCGAGCAGTACTTC.